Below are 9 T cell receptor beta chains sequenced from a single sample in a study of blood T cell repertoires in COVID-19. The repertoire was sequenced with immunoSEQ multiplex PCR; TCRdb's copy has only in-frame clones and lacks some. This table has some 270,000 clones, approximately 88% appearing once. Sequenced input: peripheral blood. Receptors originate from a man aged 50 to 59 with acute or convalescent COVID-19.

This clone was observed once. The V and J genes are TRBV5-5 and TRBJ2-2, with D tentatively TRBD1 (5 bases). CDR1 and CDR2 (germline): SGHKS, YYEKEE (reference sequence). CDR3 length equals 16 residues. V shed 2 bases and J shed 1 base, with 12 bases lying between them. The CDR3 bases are TGTGCCAGCAGCTTTGAGGCAGGGATGAACACCGGGGAGCTGTTTTTT. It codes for CASSFEAGMNTGELFF.

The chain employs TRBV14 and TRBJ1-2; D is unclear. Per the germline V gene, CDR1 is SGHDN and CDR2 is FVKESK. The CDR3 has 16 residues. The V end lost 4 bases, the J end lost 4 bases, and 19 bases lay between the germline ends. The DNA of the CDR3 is TGTGCCAGCAGCCTAGGCACAGCAATACCCATCTATGGCTACACCTTC. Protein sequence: CASSLGTAIPIYGYTF.

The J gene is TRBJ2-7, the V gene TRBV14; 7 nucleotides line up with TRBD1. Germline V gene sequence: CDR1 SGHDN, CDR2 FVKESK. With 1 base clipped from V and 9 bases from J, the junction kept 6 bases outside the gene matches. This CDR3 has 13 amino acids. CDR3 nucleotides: TGTGCCAGCAGCCAAGCAGGGGGATCCGGGCAGTACTTC. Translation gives CASSQAGGSGQYF. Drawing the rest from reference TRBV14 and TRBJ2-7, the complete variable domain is EAGVTQFPSHSVIEKGQTVTLRCDPISGHDNLYWYRRVMGKEIKFLLHFVKESKQDESGMPNNRFLAERTGGTYSTLKVQPAELEDSGVYFCASSQAGGSGQYFGPGTRLTVT.

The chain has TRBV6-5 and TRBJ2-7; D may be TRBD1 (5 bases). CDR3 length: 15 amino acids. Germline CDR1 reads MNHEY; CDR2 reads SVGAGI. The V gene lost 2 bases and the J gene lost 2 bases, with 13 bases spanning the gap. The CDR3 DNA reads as TGTGCCAGCAGTTACCGGCGGCAGGGAACCTACGAGCAGTACTTC. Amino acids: CASSYRRQGTYEQYF.

The CDR3, as DNA: TGCGCCAGCAGCCCGACTCGGGACACCTATGGCTACACCTTC. This sequence encodes CASSPTRDTYGYTF. V gene TRBV4-1 combines with J gene TRBJ1-2, with D maybe TRBD1 (6 bases). The V and J ends lost 4 bases and 4 bases respectively, with 13 bases between them. Germline V gene data show CDR1 as MGHRA and CDR2 as YSYEKL. CDR3 length equals 14 residues.

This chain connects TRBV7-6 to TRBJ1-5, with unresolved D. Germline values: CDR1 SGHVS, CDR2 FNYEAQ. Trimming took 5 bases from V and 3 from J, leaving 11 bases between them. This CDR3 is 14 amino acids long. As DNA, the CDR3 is TGTGCCAGCAGCCGCGGGCCGATCAATCAGCCCCAGCATTTT. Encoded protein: CASSRGPINQPQHF.

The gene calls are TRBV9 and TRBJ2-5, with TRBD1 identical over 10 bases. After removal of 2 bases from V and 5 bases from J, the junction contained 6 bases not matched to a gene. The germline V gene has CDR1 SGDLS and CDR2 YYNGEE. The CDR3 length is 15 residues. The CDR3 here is CASSVGQGGVETQYF. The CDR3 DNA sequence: TGTGCCAGCAGCGTCGGACAGGGGGGTGTGGAGACCCAGTACTTC.

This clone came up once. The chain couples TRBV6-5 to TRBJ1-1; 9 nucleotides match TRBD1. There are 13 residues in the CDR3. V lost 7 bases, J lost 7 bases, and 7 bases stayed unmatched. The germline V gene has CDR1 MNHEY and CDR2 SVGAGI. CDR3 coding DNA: TGTGCCAGCACTAAGACAGGGGGGATTGAAGCTTTCTTT. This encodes CASTKTGGIEAFF.

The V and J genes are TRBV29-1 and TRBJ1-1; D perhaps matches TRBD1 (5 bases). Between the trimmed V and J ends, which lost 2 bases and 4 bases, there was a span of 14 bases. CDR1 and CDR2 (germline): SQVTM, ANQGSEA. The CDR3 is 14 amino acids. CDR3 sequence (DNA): TGCAGCGTTGAACCCCCGGGGGACGGCACTGAAGCTTTCTTT. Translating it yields CSVEPPGDGTEAFF. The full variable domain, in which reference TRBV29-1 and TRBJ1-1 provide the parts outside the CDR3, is SAVISQKPSRDICQRGTSLTIQCQVDSQVTMMFWYRQQPGQSLTLIATANQGSEATYESGFVIDKFPISRPNLTFSTLTVSNMSPEDSSIYLCSVEPPGDGTEAFFGQGTRLTVV.